This TCR beta chain was retrieved from a study of early T cells in non-severe SARS-CoV-2 infection. Germline-derived CDR1 and CDR2 are LNHDA and SQIVND (reference sequence). The CDR3 length is 15 residues. After removal of 2 bases from V and 1 base from J, the junction contained 4 bases not matched to a gene. Each cDNA molecule carried a unique molecular identifier. TCRdb passed the 5' RACE reads through MiXCR, listing each CDR3 protein once. The sample contains approximately 31,000 distinct CDR3 sequences, about 5.7% of which appear only once. This clonotype was seen many times. The source is an adult who was a healthcare worker with PCR-confirmed SARS-CoV-2 infection or an uninfected control (not recorded which). Sample: whole blood. The chain joins TRBV19 to TRBJ1-1, with 7 positions matching TRBD1. The CDR3 loop reads CASSISAGGNTEAFF. As DNA, the CDR3 is TGTGCCAGTAGTATATCGGCAGGGGGGAACACTGAAGCTTTCTTT.